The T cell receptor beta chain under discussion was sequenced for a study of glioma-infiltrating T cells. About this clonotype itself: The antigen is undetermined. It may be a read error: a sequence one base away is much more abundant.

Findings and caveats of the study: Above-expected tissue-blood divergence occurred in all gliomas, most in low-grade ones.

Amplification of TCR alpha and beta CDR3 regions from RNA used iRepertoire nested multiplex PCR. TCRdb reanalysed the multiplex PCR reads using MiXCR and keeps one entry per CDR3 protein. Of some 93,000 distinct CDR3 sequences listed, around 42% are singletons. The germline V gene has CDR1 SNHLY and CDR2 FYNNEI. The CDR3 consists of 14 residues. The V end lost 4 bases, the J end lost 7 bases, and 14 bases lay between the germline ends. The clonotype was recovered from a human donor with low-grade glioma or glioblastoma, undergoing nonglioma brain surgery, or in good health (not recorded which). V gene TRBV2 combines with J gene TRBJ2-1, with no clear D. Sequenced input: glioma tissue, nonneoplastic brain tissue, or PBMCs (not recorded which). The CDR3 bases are TGTGCCAGCAGTGTTTCCCACTCGAAAAATGAGCAGTTCTTC. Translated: CASSVSHSKNEQFF.